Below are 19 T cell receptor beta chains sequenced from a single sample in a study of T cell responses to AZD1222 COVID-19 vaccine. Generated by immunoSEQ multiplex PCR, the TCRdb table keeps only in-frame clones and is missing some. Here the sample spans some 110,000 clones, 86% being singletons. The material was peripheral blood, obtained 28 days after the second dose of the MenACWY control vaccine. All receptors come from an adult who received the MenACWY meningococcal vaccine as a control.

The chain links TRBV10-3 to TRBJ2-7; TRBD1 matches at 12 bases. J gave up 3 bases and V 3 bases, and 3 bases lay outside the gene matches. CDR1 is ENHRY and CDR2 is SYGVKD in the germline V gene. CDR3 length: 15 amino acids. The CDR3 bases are TGTGCCATCAGTGAAGGGGACAGGGGGCTCTACGAGCAGTACTTC. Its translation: CAISEGDRGLYEQYF.

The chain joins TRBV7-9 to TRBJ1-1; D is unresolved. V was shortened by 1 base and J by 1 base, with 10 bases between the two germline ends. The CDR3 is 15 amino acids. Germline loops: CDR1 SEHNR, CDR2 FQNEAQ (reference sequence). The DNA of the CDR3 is TGTGCCAGCAGCTTAGGAGGACGGAAGAACACTGAAGCTTTCTTT. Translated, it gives CASSLGGRKNTEAFF.

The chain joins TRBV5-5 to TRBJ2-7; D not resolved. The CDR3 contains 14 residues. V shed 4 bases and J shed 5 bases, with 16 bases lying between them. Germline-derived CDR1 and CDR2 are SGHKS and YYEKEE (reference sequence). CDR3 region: CASSIAPHSNEQYF. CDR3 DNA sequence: TGTGCCAGCAGCATTGCGCCCCACTCGAACGAGCAGTACTTC.

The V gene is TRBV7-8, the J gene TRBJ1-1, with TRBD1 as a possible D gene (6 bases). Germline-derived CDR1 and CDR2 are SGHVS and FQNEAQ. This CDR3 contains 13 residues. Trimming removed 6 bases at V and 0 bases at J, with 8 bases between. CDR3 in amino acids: CASRRDMNTEAFF. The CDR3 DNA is TGTGCCAGCAGAAGGGACATGAACACTGAAGCTTTCTTT.

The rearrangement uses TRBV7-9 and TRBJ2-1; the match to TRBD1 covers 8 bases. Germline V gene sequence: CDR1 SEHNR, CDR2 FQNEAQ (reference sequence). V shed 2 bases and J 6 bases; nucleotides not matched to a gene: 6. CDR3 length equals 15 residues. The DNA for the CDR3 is TGTGCCAGCAGCTTACGCCGGGACAGGTTCAATGAGCAGTTCTTC. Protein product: CASSLRRDRFNEQFF.

The CDR3 region has the DNA TGTGCCAGTAGTCCAAAGGGACAAGGGACCAATGGCTACACCTTC. This translates into CASSPKGQGTNGYTF. The V and J genes are TRBV19 and TRBJ1-2, with a possible D match to TRBD1 (6 bases). Trimming pared 5 bases from V and 6 bases from J, leaving 19 bases between. Germline V gene lookup returns CDR1 LNHDA and CDR2 SQIVND (reference sequence). The CDR3 loop spans 15 amino acids.

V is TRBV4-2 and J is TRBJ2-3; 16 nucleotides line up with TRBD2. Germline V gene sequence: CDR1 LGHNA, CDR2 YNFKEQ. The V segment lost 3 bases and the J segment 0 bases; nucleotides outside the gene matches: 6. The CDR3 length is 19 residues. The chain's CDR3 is CASSHTGTSGGDSTDTQYF. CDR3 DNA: TGTGCCAGCAGCCATACCGGGACTAGCGGGGGGGATAGCACAGATACGCAGTATTTT.

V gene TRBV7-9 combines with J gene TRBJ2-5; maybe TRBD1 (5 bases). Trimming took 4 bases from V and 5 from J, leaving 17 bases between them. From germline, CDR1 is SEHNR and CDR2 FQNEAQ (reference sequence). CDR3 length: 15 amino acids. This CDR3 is CASSSLPGPRETQYF. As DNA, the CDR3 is TGTGCCAGCAGCTCACTTCCAGGGCCAAGGGAGACCCAGTACTTC.

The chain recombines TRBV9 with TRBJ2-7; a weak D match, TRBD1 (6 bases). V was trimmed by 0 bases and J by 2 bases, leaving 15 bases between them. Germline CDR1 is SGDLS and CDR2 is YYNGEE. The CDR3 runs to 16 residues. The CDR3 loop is CASSVGLQGRTYEQYF. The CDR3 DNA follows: TGTGCCAGCAGCGTAGGGTTGCAGGGGCGCACCTACGAGCAGTACTTC.

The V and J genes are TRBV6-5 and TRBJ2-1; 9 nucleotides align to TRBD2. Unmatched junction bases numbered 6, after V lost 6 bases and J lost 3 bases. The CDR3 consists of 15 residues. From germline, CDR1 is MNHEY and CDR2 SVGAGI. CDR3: CASRRLSGGYNEQFF. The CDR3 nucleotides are TGTGCCAGCAGACGGCTTAGCGGGGGCTACAATGAGCAGTTCTTC.

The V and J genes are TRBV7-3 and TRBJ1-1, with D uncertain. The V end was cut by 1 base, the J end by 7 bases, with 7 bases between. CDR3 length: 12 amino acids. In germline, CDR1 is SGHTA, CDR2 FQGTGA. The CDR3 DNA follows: TGTGCCAGCAGCTTAAGGGAAGGTGAAGCTTTCTTT. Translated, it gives CASSLREGEAFF.

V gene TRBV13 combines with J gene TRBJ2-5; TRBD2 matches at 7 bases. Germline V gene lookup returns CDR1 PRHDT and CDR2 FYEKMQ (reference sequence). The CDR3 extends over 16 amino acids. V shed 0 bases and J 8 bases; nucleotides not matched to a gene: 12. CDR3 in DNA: TGTGCCAGCAGCTTAGGAGGACTAGACCCCAAGAGAACCCAGTACTTC. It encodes CASSLGGLDPKRTQYF.

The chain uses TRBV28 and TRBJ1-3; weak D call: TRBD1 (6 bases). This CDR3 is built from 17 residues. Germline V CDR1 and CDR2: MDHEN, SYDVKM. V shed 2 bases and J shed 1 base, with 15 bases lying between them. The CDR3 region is CASSLVAGDSSGNTIYF. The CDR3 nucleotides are TGTGCCAGCAGTTTAGTCGCAGGGGATAGTTCTGGAAACACCATATATTTT. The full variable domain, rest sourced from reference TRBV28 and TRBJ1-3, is DVKVTQSSRYLVKRTGEKVFLECVQDMDHENMFWYRQDPGLGLRLIYFSYDVKMKEKGDIPEGYSVSREKKERFSLILESASTNQTSMYLCASSLVAGDSSGNTIYFGEGSWLTVV.

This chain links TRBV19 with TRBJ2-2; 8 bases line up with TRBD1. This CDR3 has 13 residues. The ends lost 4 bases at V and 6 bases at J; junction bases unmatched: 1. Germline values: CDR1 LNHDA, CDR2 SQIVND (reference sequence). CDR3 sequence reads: CASSKGQAGELFF. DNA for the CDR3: TGTGCCAGTAGTAAGGGACAGGCCGGGGAGCTGTTTTTT.

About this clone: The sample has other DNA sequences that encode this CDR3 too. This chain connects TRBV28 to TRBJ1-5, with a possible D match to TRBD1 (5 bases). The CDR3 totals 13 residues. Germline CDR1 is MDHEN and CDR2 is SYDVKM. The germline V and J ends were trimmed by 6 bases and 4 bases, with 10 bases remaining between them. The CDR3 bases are TGTGCCAGCAGCCTTGACAGAAATCAGCCCCAGCATTTT. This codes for CASSLDRNQPQHF.

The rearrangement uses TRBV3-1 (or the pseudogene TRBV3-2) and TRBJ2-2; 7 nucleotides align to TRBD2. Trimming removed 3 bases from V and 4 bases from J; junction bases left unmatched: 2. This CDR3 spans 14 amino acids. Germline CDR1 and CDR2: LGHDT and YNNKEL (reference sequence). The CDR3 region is CASSQRGSTGELFF. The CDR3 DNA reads TGTGCCAGCAGCCAGCGGGGGAGCACCGGGGAGCTGTTTTTT.

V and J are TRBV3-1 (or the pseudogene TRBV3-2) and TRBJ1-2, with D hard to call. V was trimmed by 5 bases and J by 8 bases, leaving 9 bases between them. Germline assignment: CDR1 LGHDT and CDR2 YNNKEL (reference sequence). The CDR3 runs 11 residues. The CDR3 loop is CASSGNRGYTF. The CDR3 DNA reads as TGTGCCAGCAGCGGAAATCGGGGCTACACCTTC.

CDR3 loop: CASSQELQLDSPLHF. The CDR3 DNA sequence: TGTGCCAGCAGCCAAGAATTACAGTTGGACTCACCCCTCCACTTT. The chain links TRBV4-2 to TRBJ1-6; D is uncertain. V shed 0 bases and J shed 10 bases, with 13 bases lying between them. Germline CDR1 reads LGHNA; CDR2 reads YNFKEQ. This CDR3 contains 15 residues.

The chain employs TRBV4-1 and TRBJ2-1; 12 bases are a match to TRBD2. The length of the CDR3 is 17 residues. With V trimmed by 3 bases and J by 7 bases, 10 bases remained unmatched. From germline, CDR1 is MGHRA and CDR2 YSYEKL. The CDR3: CASSHDLAGGWRNEQFF. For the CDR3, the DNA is TGCGCCAGCAGCCATGACCTAGCGGGGGGGTGGCGAAATGAGCAGTTCTTC.